This entry is about one T cell receptor (beta chain). The antigen remains unidentified. The sample originates from a study of T cell repertoires in cytomegalovirus infection. General study results and limits: The cumulative frequency of public TCR beta families distinguished individuals who carried CMV together with the relevant HLA. The ex vivo response was dominated by HLA-C-restricted CMV-specific TCR beta clonotypes.

Using its own MiXCR run on the reads, TCRdb lists one record per CDR3 protein. The data show some 900,000 distinct CDR3 sequences, roughly 33% seen once. This TCR was sampled from a human donor in good health (CMV status not recorded). Some clones in this sample may be carry-over from other donors' samples. This sample comprised cultured CD8+ T cells from PBMCs, obtained from culture after CMV antigen stimulation.

CDR3 amino acids: CASRVTGKGPEAFF. In DNA form, the CDR3 reads TGTGCCAGCAGGGTTACAGGGAAGGGGCCTGAAGCTTTCTTT. The rearrangement uses TRBV28 and TRBJ1-1; D is perhaps TRBD1 (6 bases). Per germline, CDR1 MDHEN and CDR2 SYDVKM. V was clipped by 6 bases and J by 6 bases, with 17 bases between them. CDR3 length: 14 amino acids.